The rows below give T cell receptor beta chains drawn from one sample of a study of T cells after yellow fever vaccination. From the 5' RACE reads, TCRdb called clonotypes with MiXCR, one entry per CDR3 protein. The repertoire consists of 300,000 to 400,000 distinct CDR3 sequences, with roughly 8.7% occurring once and the leading ten covering 18%. The sequencing used PBMCs, collected on the day of the first yellow fever vaccination. These receptors originate from a young man who received the YFV17D yellow fever vaccine. The conserved cysteine and the conserved F or W are not part of the CDR3 here.

v_gene: TRBV7-6; len: 12; CDR3aa: ASSLVAGANVLT
v_gene: TRBV7-9; len: 14; CDR3aa: ASSVMSLSSGNTIY
v_gene: TRBV12-5; len: 13; CDR3aa: ASGLVPGVRKTQY
v_gene: TRBV7-2; len: 10; CDR3aa: ASSLSGYEQY
v_gene: TRBV7-9; len: 13; CDR3aa: ASSLAGGGNSPLH
v_gene: TRBV6-2/TRBV6-3; len: 11; CDR3aa: ASRGTGVYEQY
v_gene: TRBV4-2; len: 15; CDR3aa: ASSQDPGQGAVGEQF
v_gene: TRBV12-3/TRBV12-4; len: 11; CDR3aa: ASTTGLNTEAF
v_gene: TRBV12-3/TRBV12-4; len: 12; CDR3aa: ASSFSDSTDTQY
v_gene: TRBV25-1; len: 11; CDR3aa: ASSRRDREGYT
v_gene: TRBV5-5; len: 14; CDR3aa: ASSLWEGLAKNIQY
v_gene: TRBV7-2; len: 14; CDR3aa: ASSLVGGTGEETQY
v_gene: TRBV28; len: 13; CDR3aa: ASSPFGDRAYEQY
v_gene: TRBV11-2; len: 16; CDR3aa: ASSSPLAGPSSYNEQF
v_gene: TRBV7-3; len: 12; CDR3aa: ASSLGYESDTQY
v_gene: TRBV7-2; len: 15; CDR3aa: ASSSGTSGGGRYEQY
v_gene: TRBV7-8; len: 11; CDR3aa: ASSPAEGNEQF
v_gene: TRBV4-3; len: 13; CDR3aa: ASSQELIAYNEQF
v_gene: TRBV7-3; len: 11; CDR3aa: ASSPGTPREAF
v_gene: TRBV14; len: 14; CDR3aa: ASSQVTGDGTDTQY
v_gene: TRBV12-3/TRBV12-4; len: 11; CDR3aa: ASSFSGKETQY
v_gene: TRBV7-9; len: 14; CDR3aa: ANLPLEGGKTDTQY
v_gene: TRBV6-2/TRBV6-3; len: 12; CDR3aa: ASSPSGHNNEQF
v_gene: TRBV27; len: 13; CDR3aa: ASSPGTTSYNEQF
v_gene: TRBV12-3/TRBV12-4; len: 11; CDR3aa: ASSRASVGGYT
v_gene: TRBV12-3/TRBV12-4; len: 11; CDR3aa: ASSPPGIYGYT
v_gene: TRBV20-1; len: 9; CDR3aa: SAGAGYEQY
v_gene: TRBV5-1; len: 13; CDR3aa: ASSLLGTSGNTIY
v_gene: TRBV5-1; len: 13; CDR3aa: ASSGGQARGYDYT